The 18 T cell receptor beta chains listed next were all sequenced from one sample in a study of OX40 agonist ivuxolimab in advanced cancers. TCRdb's table, derived via immunoSEQ multiplex PCR, lists solely in-frame clones and lacks some. This table holds about 77,000 clones, roughly 85% found once. The starting material was CD4+ or CD8+ T cells sorted from blood, obtained in a trial of the OX40 agonist ivuxolimab. The receptor set was obtained from an adult with an advanced solid tumor such as melanoma, head and neck, liver or kidney cancer.

This chain links TRBV19 with TRBJ2-2; 8 bases are a match to TRBD1. The germline CDR1 and CDR2 sequences are LNHDA and SQIVND (reference sequence). After removal of 9 bases from V and 4 bases from J, the junction contained 4 bases not matched to a gene. This CDR3 has 13 amino acids. The CDR3 sequence is CASSGGRTGELFF. The CDR3, as DNA: TGTGCCAGCTCAGGGGGCCGCACCGGGGAGCTGTTTTTT.

V is TRBV7-9 and J is TRBJ2-7, with D perhaps matching TRBD2 (5 bases). Germline CDR1 SEHNR, CDR2 FQNEAQ (reference sequence). Trimming shortened V by 5 bases and J by 11 bases, and 13 bases separated the two germline ends. This CDR3 has 11 residues. In nucleotides, the CDR3 is TGTGCCAGCAGCGGAGGAGCCGACGAGTACTTC. It translates to CASSGGADEYF.

This chain joins TRBV19 and TRBJ2-7; the match to TRBD2 covers 9 bases. The ends lost 7 bases at V and 6 bases at J; junction bases unmatched: 10. Looked up from germline, CDR1 is LNHDA and CDR2 is SQIVND (reference sequence). The CDR3 length is 14 residues. The CDR3 coding sequence is TGTGCCAGTAATCGGGGTAGCGGGAGTGTCGAGCAGTACTTC. It translates to CASNRGSGSVEQYF.

The CDR3 reads CAWSGPAMRAGELFF. The CDR3 DNA reads as TGTGCCTGGAGTGGCCCCGCGATGAGGGCCGGGGAGCTGTTTTTT. This chain links TRBV30 with TRBJ2-2; a weak D match, TRBD2 (5 bases). The germline V gene has CDR1 GTSNPN and CDR2 SVGIG (reference sequence). The CDR3 runs 15 residues. Trimming stripped 1 base from V and 6 bases from J, with 15 bases between.

The rearrangement uses TRBV27 and TRBJ2-2, with TRBD2 as a possible D gene (5 bases). V was pared by 7 bases and J by 0 bases, with 15 bases between. CDR1 MNHEY and CDR2 SMNVEV come from the germline V gene (reference sequence). The CDR3 length is 16 residues. CDR3 nucleotide sequence: TGTGCCAGCACCACCCGTGGGGAGACGAACACCGGGGAGCTGTTTTTT. Translated, it gives CASTTRGETNTGELFF.

The J gene is TRBJ2-1, the V gene TRBV11-1; 10 nucleotides match TRBD2. CDR1 is SGHAT, CDR2 FQDESV, per germline (reference sequence). V lost 2 bases, J lost 4 bases, and 8 bases stayed unmatched. The CDR3 extends over 17 amino acids. Written as DNA, the CDR3 is TGTGCCAGCAGCTTAACCCAGGAGGGACTAGCGTACAATGAGCAGTTCTTC. This gives the protein CASSLTQEGLAYNEQFF.

This chain joins TRBV7-3 and TRBJ2-2; 9 nucleotides match TRBD1. The CDR3 covers 15 residues. The J segment lost 5 bases and the V segment lost 5 bases, leaving 6 bases of the junction unmatched. CDR1 is SGHTA and CDR2 is FQGTGA in the germline V gene. CDR3 sequence: CASSRGQGETGELFF. The CDR3 region has the DNA TGTGCCAGCAGCAGGGGACAGGGAGAAACCGGGGAGCTGTTTTTT.

J is TRBJ2-4 and V is TRBV5-1; D gene ambiguous. Germline CDR1 reads SGHRS; CDR2 reads YFSETQ. Trimming took 2 bases from V and 6 from J, leaving 18 bases between them. The CDR3 consists of 16 residues. Written as DNA, the CDR3 is TGCGCCAGCAGCTTTTCCGACACCCCTCCGGGAAACATTCAGTACTTC. Translated: CASSFSDTPPGNIQYF.

V gene TRBV10-3 combines with J gene TRBJ2-3, with a possible D match to TRBD2 (5 bases). The germline CDR1 and CDR2 sequences are ENHRY and SYGVKD. The CDR3 is 15 amino acids. V was clipped by 6 bases and J by 3 bases, with 16 bases between them. CDR3 sequence: CAISDRGDTTDTQYF. CDR3 nucleotide sequence: TGTGCCATCAGCGACCGGGGAGATACAACAGATACGCAGTATTTT.

The J gene is TRBJ2-6, the V gene TRBV5-1; possible D gene TRBD1, 5 bases. Germline loops: CDR1 SGHRS, CDR2 YFSETQ. Trimming left V 1 base short and J 0 bases short, with 11 bases between. The CDR3 has 17 amino acids. The CDR3 region has the DNA TGCGCCAGCAGCTTGAGACAGAGCGTCTCTGGGGCCAACGTCCTGACTTTC. It yields the protein CASSLRQSVSGANVLTF. The complete variable domain, with remaining parts taken from reference TRBV5-1 and TRBJ2-6, reads KAGVTQTPRYLIKTRGQQVTLSCSPISGHRSVSWYQQTPGQGLQFLFEYFSETQRNKGNFPGRFSGRQFSNSRSEMNVSTLELGDSALYLCASSLRQSVSGANVLTFGAGSRLTVL.

This chain connects TRBV6-5 to TRBJ2-7, with D unclear. The V gene lost 2 bases and the J gene lost 0 bases, with 8 bases spanning the gap. Germline CDR1 MNHEY, CDR2 SVGAGI. The length of the CDR3 is 14 residues. The CDR3 DNA reads as TGTGCCAGCAGTTACGCCCACAGCTCCTACGAGCAGTACTTC. This translates into CASSYAHSSYEQYF.

The rearrangement uses TRBV30 and TRBJ2-2; D call uncertain. V was pared by 0 bases and J by 1 base, with 6 bases between. CDR3 length: 14 residues. Germline CDR1 reads GTSNPN; CDR2 reads SVGIG (reference sequence). The CDR3 here is CAWSVGENTGELFF. The CDR3 DNA follows: TGTGCCTGGAGTGTAGGAGAGAACACCGGGGAGCTGTTTTTT.

This rearrangement joins TRBV2 to TRBJ1-2; 8 nucleotides align to TRBD1. J was trimmed by 1 base and V by 10 bases; bases with no gene match: 14. Germline CDR1 reads SNHLY; CDR2 reads FYNNEI. The CDR3 runs to 16 residues. CDR3 in amino acids: CATYPGGLRLNYGYTF. The CDR3 DNA follows: TGTGCCACCTATCCAGGGGGCCTACGACTTAACTATGGCTACACCTTC.

The chain employs TRBV30 and TRBJ2-7, with D possibly TRBD1 on 7 matching bases. Per the germline V gene, CDR1 is GTSNPN and CDR2 is SVGIG (reference sequence). The CDR3 contains 15 residues. Trimming took off 2 bases at V and 2 bases at J, with 16 bases between the two ends. The CDR3: CAWSWRQGGTYEQYF. DNA for the CDR3: TGTGCCTGGAGTTGGAGACAGGGAGGTACCTACGAGCAGTACTTC.

CDR3 nucleotide sequence: TGTGCCAGCGGATTGCCGCTAAGGGGAGTGTACGAGCAGTACTTC. Translation: CASGLPLRGVYEQYF. The J gene is TRBJ2-7, the V gene TRBV6-6; D possibly matches TRBD1 or TRBD2 (5 bases each). The CDR3 loop spans 15 amino acids. Germline lookup yields CDR1 MNHNY and CDR2 SVGAGI (reference sequence). Trimming pared 8 bases from V and 4 bases from J, leaving 21 bases between.

The chain carries TRBV11-2 and TRBJ1-2, with D uncertain. CDR1 SGHAT and CDR2 FQNNGV come from the germline V gene. Trimming pared 2 bases from V and 8 bases from J, leaving 12 bases between. The CDR3 spans 13 residues. The CDR3 reads CASSLSRSGGYTF. CDR3 coding DNA: TGTGCCAGCAGCTTAAGCCGTTCTGGAGGCTACACCTTC.

This clone was found once. V usage is TRBV9 and J usage is TRBJ2-3, with a tentative D call TRBD1 (6 bases). Germline V gene sequence: CDR1 SGDLS, CDR2 YYNGEE. The CDR3 extends over 16 amino acids. Trimming removed 4 bases from V and 0 bases from J, with 15 bases in between. The CDR3 DNA sequence: TGTGCCAGCAGCCCCCAGACAGGATCTAGCACAGATACGCAGTATTTT. Its protein product is CASSPQTGSSTDTQYF.

V is TRBV6-1 and J is TRBJ2-1; TRBD2 matches 9 bases. Germline trimming cut 3 bases from V and 3 bases from J; bases unmatched to any gene: 12. Germline-derived CDR1 and CDR2 are MNHNS and SASEGT. This CDR3 is 18 amino acids long. The CDR3 here is CASSDRMGWTSDYNEQFF. As DNA, the CDR3 is TGTGCCAGCAGTGACCGAATGGGATGGACTAGCGACTACAATGAGCAGTTCTTC.